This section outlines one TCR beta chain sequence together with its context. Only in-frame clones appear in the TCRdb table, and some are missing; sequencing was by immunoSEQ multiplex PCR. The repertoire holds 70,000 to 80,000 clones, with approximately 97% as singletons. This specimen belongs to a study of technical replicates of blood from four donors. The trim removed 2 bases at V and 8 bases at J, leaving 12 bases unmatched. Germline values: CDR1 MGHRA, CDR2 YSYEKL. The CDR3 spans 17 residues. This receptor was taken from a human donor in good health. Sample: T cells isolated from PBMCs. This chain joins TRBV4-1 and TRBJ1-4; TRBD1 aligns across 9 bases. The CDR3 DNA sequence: TGCGCCAGCAGCCAACGCCAACCCGGGACAGGGCGGGAAAAACTGTTTTTT. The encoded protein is CASSQRQPGTGREKLFF.